Following are 28 T cell receptor beta chains from one sample sequenced in a study of blood T cell repertoires in COVID-19. TCRdb keeps only in-frame clones here, not all; method: immunoSEQ multiplex PCR. Among under 300,000 clones listed, roughly 85% were seen once. Specimen: peripheral blood. The receptors were gathered from a woman aged 25-40 years with active or convalescent COVID-19.

This clone was seen only once. The chain is built from TRBV19 and TRBJ1-5; TRBD1 is a possible D gene (5 bases). V was pared by 7 bases and J by 7 bases, with 20 bases between. CDR1 and CDR2 from the germline V gene are LNHDA and SQIVND (reference sequence). This CDR3 has 15 amino acids. The CDR3, as DNA: TGTGCCAGTACCCCTTTATTGGGGGGGGAACAGCCCCAGCATTTT. This translates into CASTPLLGGEQPQHF.

This clone was counted many times. This chain links TRBV19 with TRBJ2-5, with 8 bases that match TRBD1. Germline trimming cut 10 bases from V and 2 bases from J; bases unmatched to any gene: 15. CDR1 LNHDA and CDR2 SQIVND come from the germline V gene (reference sequence). This CDR3 contains 16 residues. The CDR3 DNA reads TGTGCCACCTCGACCCCAGGGGGCTTTAGGCAAGAGACCCAGTACTTC. Residues: CATSTPGGFRQETQYF.

The V and J genes are TRBV5-4 and TRBJ2-7; tentative D call: TRBD1 (6 bases). CDR1 is SGHNT, CDR2 YYREEE, per germline (reference sequence). Between the trimmed V and J ends, which lost 5 bases and 3 bases, there was a span of 9 bases. The CDR3 has 12 residues. CDR3 DNA sequence: TGTGCCAGCAGTGAAGGGGGCTACGAGCAGTACTTC. Its translation is CASSEGGYEQYF. Full variable domain (outside the CDR3, taken from reference TRBV5-4 and TRBJ2-7): ETGVTQSPTHLIKTRGQQVTLRCSSQSGHNTVSWYQQALGQGPQFIFQYYREEENGRGNFPPRFSGLQFPNYSSELNVNALELDDSALYLCASSEGGYEQYFGPGTRLTVT.

Regarding this clone: One end of the junction does not line up with germline, which may come from a read error. The V gene is TRBV19, the J gene TRBJ1-1; D is ambiguous. From germline, CDR1 is LNHDA and CDR2 SQIVND (reference sequence). CDR3 length: 10 amino acids. The CDR3 sequence is CASRNSEAFF. CDR3 DNA sequence: TGTGCCAGTAGGAACTCTGAAGCTTTCTTT.

The chain links TRBV5-6 to TRBJ2-5, with D possibly matching TRBD1 (7 bases). CDR3 length: 14 residues. Looked up from germline, CDR1 is SGHDT and CDR2 is YYEEEE. V was cut by 6 bases and J by 2 bases, with 14 bases left in between. Written as DNA, the CDR3 is TGTGCCAGCATCCAACAGGGGAGGCAAGAGACCCAGTACTTC. Protein: CASIQQGRQETQYF.

The chain couples TRBV27 to TRBJ1-1; a possible D gene is TRBD1 (5 bases). Germline V gives CDR1 MNHEY, CDR2 SMNVEV (reference sequence). This CDR3 is built from 16 residues. Trimming took off 6 bases at V and 4 bases at J, with 21 bases between the two ends. DNA for the CDR3: TGTGCCAGCAGAGACAACCACCAGGGATCGGGCACTGAAGCTTTCTTT. The encoded protein is CASRDNHQGSGTEAFF.

The V and J genes are TRBV21-1 and TRBJ1-2; the table gives TRBD1 as D, unverified against the DNA. TRBV21-1 is a recognized pseudogene. The CDR3 covers 16 residues. CDR3 sequence (DNA): TGTGCCATATTAAAGGTCCCTAGACAGTTGAACTATGGCTACACCTTC. It yields the protein CAILKVPRQLNYGYTF.

This clone was seen once. J is TRBJ1-1 and V is TRBV4-1; D gene ambiguous. This CDR3 contains 17 residues. Germline lookup yields CDR1 MGHRA and CDR2 YSYEKL. Trimming pared 0 bases from V and 11 bases from J, leaving 25 bases between. Here the CDR3 reads CASSQEVREAVPPSAFF. The CDR3 nucleotides are TGCGCCAGCAGCCAAGAAGTGCGCGAAGCCGTTCCTCCTTCGGCTTTCTTT.

The genes are TRBV9 and TRBJ1-6, with TRBD1 matching over 10 bases. Per germline, CDR1 SGDLS and CDR2 YYNGEE. The CDR3 covers 13 residues. The ends lost 7 bases at V and 9 bases at J; junction bases unmatched: 4. In nucleotides, the CDR3 is TGTGCCAGCGACAGGGGGCTGGGTTCACCCCTCCACTTT. This encodes CASDRGLGSPLHF. Variable domain in full (rest from reference TRBV9 and TRBJ1-6): DSGVTQTPKHLITATGQRVTLRCSPRSGDLSVYWYQQSLDQGLQFLIQYYNGEERAKGNILERFSAQQFPDLHSELNLSSLELGDSALYFCASDRGLGSPLHFGNGTRLTVT.

The chain links TRBV5-4 to TRBJ2-3; 8 nucleotides align to TRBD2. V was pared by 0 bases and J by 1 base, with 7 bases of the junction left unmatched. Germline V gives CDR1 SGHNT, CDR2 YYREEE (reference sequence). The CDR3 consists of 17 residues. CDR3 region: CASSLARGGRGTDTQYF. CDR3 bases: TGTGCCAGCAGCTTGGCCCGGGGGGGCCGGGGCACAGATACGCAGTATTTT.

The V and J genes are TRBV10-2 and TRBJ1-2; no definite D call. The CDR3 consists of 13 residues. Germline assignment: CDR1 WSHSY and CDR2 SAAADI. Between the trimmed V and J ends, which lost 5 bases and 6 bases, there was a span of 13 bases. Here the CDR3 DNA reads TGCGCCAGCAGTATAGGCATCCGGGATGGCTACACCTTC. This gives the protein CASSIGIRDGYTF.

J is TRBJ1-2 and V is TRBV28; TRBD1 matches 9 bases. This CDR3 has 11 residues. The trim removed 8 bases at V and 8 bases at J, leaving 3 bases unmatched. Germline V gives CDR1 MDHEN, CDR2 SYDVKM. DNA of the CDR3: TGTGCCAGCGGGACAGGGCTAGGCTACACCTTC. As protein: CASGTGLGYTF.

The J gene is TRBJ2-5, the V gene TRBV5-8; 9 bases align to TRBD1. The germline V gene has CDR1 SGHTS and CDR2 YDEGEE. This CDR3 has 16 residues. V was pared by 0 bases and J by 4 bases, with 7 bases of the junction left unmatched. The CDR3 sequence is CASSLGGQGIGETQYF. In nucleotides, the CDR3 is TGTGCCAGCAGCTTGGGGGGACAGGGCATAGGAGAGACCCAGTACTTC. The full variable domain, rest sourced from reference TRBV5-8 and TRBJ2-5, is EAGVTQSPTHLIKTRGQQATLRCSPISGHTSVYWYQQALGLGLQFLLWYDEGEERNRGNFPPRFSGRQFPNYSSELNVNALELEDSALYLCASSLGGQGIGETQYFGPGTRLLVL.

This chain uses TRBV4-3 with TRBJ1-2; D may be TRBD1 (6 bases). The CDR3 is 14 amino acids. The germline CDR1 and CDR2 sequences are LGHNA and YSLEER. V lost 2 bases to trimming and J lost 8 bases, with 15 bases between them. This CDR3 is CASSQQGGIGGYTF. The CDR3 bases are TGCGCCAGCAGCCAACAAGGGGGAATCGGCGGCTACACCTTC.

The chain couples TRBV28 to TRBJ2-2, with D possibly matching TRBD1 (6 bases). The length of the CDR3 is 12 residues. V was trimmed by 7 bases and J by 6 bases, leaving 9 bases between them. CDR1 and CDR2 from the germline V gene are MDHEN and SYDVKM. CDR3 region: CASNWGPGELFF. CDR3 coding DNA: TGTGCCAGCAATTGGGGGCCCGGGGAGCTGTTTTTT.

For the CDR3, the DNA is TGTGCCAGCACCCTCCGGCTAGCGGGGGCCCTTAGCACAGATACGCAGTATTTT. This sequence encodes CASTLRLAGALSTDTQYF. The J gene is TRBJ2-3, the V gene TRBV27, with 10 bases aligning to TRBD2. The junction had 13 bases not matched to a gene; V was cut back by 7 bases and J by 0 bases. CDR1 and CDR2 (germline): MNHEY, SMNVEV (reference sequence). This CDR3 is built from 18 residues.

This clone appeared a single time. The rearrangement links TRBV29-1 to TRBJ1-2; 9 bases map to TRBD1. The CDR3 runs 12 residues. V trimming: 7 bases; J trimming: 8 bases; junction bases outside the gene matches: 8. CDR1 is SQVTM, CDR2 ANQGSEA, per germline. CDR3 DNA sequence: TGCAGCGCGGGGGACAGGGATATCGGCTACACCTTC. This encodes CSAGDRDIGYTF.

The chain is built from TRBV6-2 or TRBV6-3 and TRBJ2-7; weak D call: TRBD1 (6 bases). The length of the CDR3 is 16 residues. CDR1 is MNHEY, CDR2 SVGEGT, per germline. The germline V and J ends were trimmed by 4 bases and 3 bases, with 19 bases remaining between them. CDR3 loop: CASSFLWGKGDYEQYF. The CDR3 bases are TGTGCCAGCAGTTTTCTTTGGGGAAAGGGGGACTACGAGCAGTACTTC.

This chain uses TRBV28 with TRBJ2-7; 7 nucleotides align to TRBD1. Germline loops: CDR1 MDHEN, CDR2 SYDVKM. J lost 0 bases, V lost 9 bases, and 8 bases had no gene match. The CDR3 covers 14 residues. The CDR3 sequence is CASKTQGSSYEQYF. In nucleotides, the CDR3 is TGTGCCAGTAAAACACAGGGGAGCTCCTACGAGCAGTACTTC.

This chain links TRBV28 with TRBJ1-5; D unclear. CDR1 is MDHEN and CDR2 is SYDVKM in the germline V gene. The V end was cut by 5 bases, the J end by 6 bases, with 8 bases between. The CDR3 extends over 12 amino acids. The CDR3 is CASSGGGQPQHF. CDR3 DNA sequence: TGTGCCAGCAGTGGTGGAGGTCAGCCCCAGCATTTT.

This chain uses TRBV6-2 or TRBV6-3 with TRBJ1-2; D gene unclear. The CDR3 totals 16 residues. Germline-derived CDR1 and CDR2 are MNHEY and SVGEGT. V was pared by 6 bases and J by 1 base, with 18 bases between. The chain's CDR3 is CASSRSPGRDNYGYTF. The CDR3 DNA reads as TGTGCCAGCAGCCGCTCCCCGGGTCGTGATAACTATGGCTACACCTTC.

The J gene is TRBJ1-4, the V gene TRBV30; maybe TRBD1 (5 bases). Germline CDR1 and CDR2: GTSNPN and SVGIG (reference sequence). There are 14 residues in the CDR3. With 0 bases removed from V and 8 bases from J, the gap between germline ends came to 13 bases. CDR3 DNA sequence: TGTGCCTGGAGTGTACGGGCAGGGAAGGAAAAACTGTTTTTT. It is translated as CAWSVRAGKEKLFF.

This clone has a handful of counts. The chain combines TRBV7-2 with TRBJ1-1; the D gene is possibly TRBD1 (5 bases). This CDR3 has 15 amino acids. Trimming pared 4 bases from V and 3 bases from J, leaving 15 bases between. Per germline, CDR1 SGHTA and CDR2 FQGNSA. The CDR3 reads CASSSTGGGYTEAFF. Here the CDR3 DNA reads TGTGCCAGCAGCTCCACCGGGGGGGGATACACTGAAGCTTTCTTT.

The chain has TRBV7-9 and TRBJ1-1, with 7 bases identical to TRBD1. CDR3 size: 16 residues. The V gene's germline CDR1 is SEHNR and CDR2 FQNEAQ (reference sequence). Unmatched junction bases numbered 9, after V lost 5 bases and J lost 0 bases. The CDR3 loop reads CASSRGQDILNTEAFF. CDR3 DNA: TGTGCCAGCAGCCGCGGACAGGACATACTGAACACTGAAGCTTTCTTT.

About this clone itself: Within the sample, other DNA sequences also encode this same CDR3. The chain links TRBV7-9 to TRBJ1-2; TRBD1 might be the D (6 bases). V was pared by 4 bases and J by 5 bases, with 11 bases between. CDR1 SEHNR and CDR2 FQNEAQ come from the germline V gene (reference sequence). The CDR3 spans 13 residues. The DNA for the CDR3 is TGTGCCAGCAGCTCCACAGGGCTGTATGGCTACACCTTC. Translating gives CASSSTGLYGYTF.

V is TRBV6-2 or TRBV6-3 and J is TRBJ2-3; 7 bases fit TRBD2. The length of the CDR3 is 15 residues. The J segment lost 0 bases and the V segment lost 4 bases, leaving 4 bases of the junction unmatched. Germline V lookup: CDR1 MNHEY, CDR2 SVGEGT. CDR3 nucleotide sequence: TGTGCCAGCAGTTGGGGAGGGATGAGCACAGATACGCAGTATTTT. Translation gives CASSWGGMSTDTQYF.

The chain recombines TRBV21-1 with TRBJ1-2; TRBD1 reflects the table's D call only, with no check against the DNA. TRBV21-1 corresponds to a pseudogene. CDR3 length equals 18 residues. CDR3 loop: CASSKGQGRSPGVYGYTF. The CDR3 nucleotides are TGTGCCAGCAGCAAGGGACAGGGGAGATCGCCAGGGGTCTATGGCTACACCTTC.

The V gene is TRBV30, the J gene TRBJ1-2; TRBD1 aligns across 7 bases. With V trimmed by 0 bases and J by 4 bases, 8 bases remained unmatched. Germline values: CDR1 GTSNPN, CDR2 SVGIG (reference sequence). The CDR3 totals 15 residues. In nucleotides, the CDR3 is TGTGCCTGGAGTGTTCGGGGACAGCAGCCCTATGGCTACACCTTC. Protein: CAWSVRGQQPYGYTF.